The 14 T cell receptor beta chains below were found in one sample sequenced in a study of OX40 agonist ivuxolimab in advanced cancers. Assay: immunoSEQ multiplex PCR; the TCRdb copy retains only in-frame clones and omits some. The sample holds over 85,000 clones, approximately 89% seen once. The sample consisted of CD4+ or CD8+ T cells sorted from blood, taken in a trial of the OX40 agonist ivuxolimab. These receptors originate from an adult with an advanced solid tumor such as melanoma, head and neck, liver or kidney cancer.

V usage is TRBV6-6 and J usage is TRBJ1-1; tentative D call: TRBD1 (6 bases). The CDR3 covers 15 residues. Germline CDR1 is MNHNY and CDR2 is SVGAGI (reference sequence). Trimming cost V 2 bases and J 2 bases, with 12 bases left between them. CDR3 in amino acids: CASSYNGQINTEAFF. The CDR3 region has the DNA TGTGCCAGCAGTTACAATGGACAGATAAACACTGAAGCTTTCTTT.

The rearrangement links TRBV6-6 to TRBJ1-1; D may be TRBD1 (5 bases). Deletions cut 2 bases from V and 5 bases from J, with 9 bases between. The germline CDR1 and CDR2 sequences are MNHNY and SVGAGI (reference sequence). There are 13 residues in the CDR3. The CDR3 DNA reads TGTGCCAGCAGTTACCGGGACGAGACTGAAGCTTTCTTT. This translates into CASSYRDETEAFF.

The J gene is TRBJ2-1, the V gene TRBV11-2, with 10 bases matching TRBD2. Per germline, CDR1 SGHAT and CDR2 FQNNGV. Trimming took 0 bases from V and 7 from J; bases not matched to a gene: 3. The CDR3 length is 15 residues. CDR3 DNA: TGTGCCAGCAGCTTAGATAGGACTAGCGGTAATGAGCAGTTCTTC. Translated, it gives CASSLDRTSGNEQFF. Together with reference TRBV11-2 and TRBJ2-1, the CDR3 gives the full variable domain: EAGVAQSPRYKIIEKRQSVAFWCNPISGHATLYWYQQILGQGPKLLIQFQNNGVVDDSQLPKDRFSAERLKGVDSTLKIQPAKLEDSAVYLCASSLDRTSGNEQFFGPGTRLTVL.

The chain uses TRBV7-2 and TRBJ2-7, with 9 bases aligning to TRBD1. With 5 bases clipped from V and 3 bases from J, the junction kept 5 bases outside the gene matches. The CDR3 consists of 14 residues. CDR1 is SGHTA, CDR2 FQGNSA, per germline. The DNA for the CDR3 is TGTGCCAGCAGCCCCCGGACAGGGGACTACGAGCAGTACTTC. As protein: CASSPRTGDYEQYF.

Of note for this clone: Sequence at one end of the junction differs from germline and may be a read error. The chain couples TRBV28 to TRBJ1-4; tentatively, D is TRBD1 (5 bases). The germline V gene has CDR1 MDHEN and CDR2 SYDVKM. The CDR3 sequence is 12 residues long. The CDR3 protein is CTSSGGNEKLFF. CDR3 nucleotide sequence: TGTACCAGCAGCGGGGGAAATGAAAAACTGTTTTTT.

V and J are TRBV30 and TRBJ1-2, with 7 positions matching TRBD1. From germline, CDR1 is GTSNPN and CDR2 SVGIG (reference sequence). V shed 4 bases and J 8 bases; nucleotides not matched to a gene: 13. This CDR3 is 14 amino acids long. CDR3 loop: CAWISRTGRSGYTF. CDR3 coding DNA: TGTGCCTGGATCTCCCGGACAGGCCGTTCAGGCTACACCTTC.

The chain uses TRBV29-1 and TRBJ2-1; no reliable D call. The CDR3 runs 12 residues. CDR1 SQVTM and CDR2 ANQGSEA come from the germline V gene. Trimming shortened V by 5 bases and J by 3 bases, and 8 bases separated the two germline ends. The CDR3, as DNA: TGCAGCGTTCGTCGTAACTACAATGAGCAGTTCTTC. This codes for CSVRRNYNEQFF.

The V gene is TRBV9, the J gene TRBJ2-5; D could derive from TRBD1 or TRBD2 (6 bases each). The J call is uncertain, as TRBJ2-7 better fits the DNA end. Germline V gene lookup returns CDR1 SGDLS and CDR2 YYNGEE. This CDR3 comprises 15 residues. The CDR3, as DNA: TGTGCCAGCAGCGTTTCGGCAGGGGAGGACTACGAGCAGTACTTC. This encodes CASSVSAGEDYEQYF.

The chain uses TRBV2 and TRBJ1-5; unclear D gene. V lost 5 bases to trimming and J lost 0 bases, with 11 bases between them. Germline V gene data show CDR1 as SNHLY and CDR2 as FYNNEI. The CDR3 sequence is 15 residues long. The DNA of the CDR3 is TGTGCCAGCAGTTCAAGCGATAATAGCAATCAGCCCCAGCATTTT. Encoded protein: CASSSSDNSNQPQHF.

The chain joins TRBV7-9 to TRBJ1-4; maybe TRBD1 (6 bases). Germline-derived CDR1 and CDR2 are SEHNR and FQNEAQ (reference sequence). V was cut by 2 bases and J by 7 bases, with 23 bases left in between. The CDR3 is 18 amino acids. DNA of the CDR3: TGTGCCAGCAGCTTATCGGGCTCTAACGCGGGGGCAGGTGAAAAACTGTTTTTT. It specifies CASSLSGSNAGAGEKLFF. The whole variable domain, remainder taken from reference TRBV7-9 and TRBJ1-4, is DTGVSQNPRHKITKRGQNVTFRCDPISEHNRLYWYRQTLGQGPEFLTYFQNEAQLEKSRLLSDRFSAERPKGSFSTLEIQRTEQGDSAMYLCASSLSGSNAGAGEKLFFGSGTQLSVL.

J is TRBJ2-3 and V is TRBV6-6, with TRBD1 matching over 7 bases. Germline assignment: CDR1 MNHNY and CDR2 SVGAGI (reference sequence). The CDR3 extends over 15 amino acids. Unmatched junction bases numbered 8, after V lost 7 bases and J lost 1 base. CDR3: CASNKGTEGTDTQYF. The DNA for the CDR3 is TGTGCCAGCAACAAGGGGACAGAGGGCACAGATACGCAGTATTTT.

J is TRBJ1-3 and V is TRBV18; 8 bases fit TRBD1. The CDR3 contains 15 residues. Trimming removed 5 bases from V and 0 bases from J; junction bases left unmatched: 3. The germline V gene has CDR1 KGHSH and CDR2 LQKENI. The CDR3 DNA follows: TGTGCCAGCTCAGCGACAGGGGCCTCTGGAAACACCATATATTTT. Its translation: CASSATGASGNTIYF.

This chain uses TRBV7-2 with TRBJ2-7; 10 bases fit TRBD1. Germline CDR1 reads SGHTA; CDR2 reads FQGNSA. The V and J ends lost 4 bases and 1 base, in that order; junction bases with no gene match: 7. The CDR3 loop spans 16 amino acids. CDR3 residues: CASSSGGQGKSYEQYF. The DNA for the CDR3 is TGTGCCAGCAGCTCAGGGGGACAGGGGAAATCCTACGAGCAGTACTTC.

This clone was seen repeatedly, ten times or more. J is TRBJ1-5 and V is TRBV2; D remains unclear. The CDR3 loop spans 17 amino acids. CDR1 is SNHLY and CDR2 is FYNNEI in the germline V gene. V was pared by 0 bases and J by 0 bases, with 12 bases between. CDR3 nucleotides: TGTGCCAGCAGTGAAGCAGGCGTCATCCATAGCAATCAGCCCCAGCATTTT. Translation: CASSEAGVIHSNQPQHF.